This T cell receptor (beta chain) was retrieved from a study of T cell responses to AZD1222 COVID-19 vaccine. Concerning this clone itself: The target antigen is unknown.

Trimming left V 4 bases short and J 10 bases short, with 27 bases between. CDR3 size: 17 residues. Germline V CDR1 and CDR2: SGHRS, YFSETQ. Clones were read by immunoSEQ multiplex PCR, and TCRdb kept only the in-frame ones, dropping some. This table holds tens of thousands of clones, 85% to 95% found once. Study results and caveats: Baseline serology detected seropositivity in only 5 to 7 AZD1222 recipients.

The TCR sequence derives from an adult in good health. The rearrangement uses TRBV5-1 and TRBJ1-5, with a weak D call TRBD1 (5 bases). Sample: peripheral blood, taken on day 0 of AZD1222 vaccination. The CDR3 sequence is CASSRARGSGKTKPQHF. DNA of the CDR3: TGCGCCAGCAGCAGGGCTAGGGGAAGTGGGAAAACGAAACCCCAGCATTTT.